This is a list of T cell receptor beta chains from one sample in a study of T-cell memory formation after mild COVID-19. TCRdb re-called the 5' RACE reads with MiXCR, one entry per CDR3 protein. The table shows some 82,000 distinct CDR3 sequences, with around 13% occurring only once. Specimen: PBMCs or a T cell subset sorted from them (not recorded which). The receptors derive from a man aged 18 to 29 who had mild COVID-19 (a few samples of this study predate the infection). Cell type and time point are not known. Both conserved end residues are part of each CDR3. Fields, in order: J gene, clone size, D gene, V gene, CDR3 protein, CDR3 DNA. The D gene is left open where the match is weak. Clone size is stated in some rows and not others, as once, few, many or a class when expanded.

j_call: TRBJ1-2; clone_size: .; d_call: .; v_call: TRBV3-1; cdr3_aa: CASSPPRTNYGYTF; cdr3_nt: TGTGCCAGCAGCCCACCCAGAACTAACTATGGCTACACCTTC
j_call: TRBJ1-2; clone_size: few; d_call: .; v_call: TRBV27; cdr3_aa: CASSLGGEGYTF; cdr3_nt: TGTGCCAGCAGTTTGGGGGGCGAGGGCTACACCTTC
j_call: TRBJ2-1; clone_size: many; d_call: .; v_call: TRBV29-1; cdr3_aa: CSSILFPWAVGEQFF; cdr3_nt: TGCAGCTCCATCTTGTTCCCGTGGGCAGTCGGTGAGCAGTTCTTC
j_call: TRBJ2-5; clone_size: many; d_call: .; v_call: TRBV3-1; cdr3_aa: CASSQRETQYF; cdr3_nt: TGTGCCAGCAGCCAGCGAGAGACCCAGTACTTC
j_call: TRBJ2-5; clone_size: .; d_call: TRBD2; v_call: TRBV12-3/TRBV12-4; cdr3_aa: CASSGRGGGAGGQETQYF; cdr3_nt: TGTGCCAGCAGTGGCCGAGGGGGAGGGGCGGGGGGCCAAGAGACCCAGTACTTC
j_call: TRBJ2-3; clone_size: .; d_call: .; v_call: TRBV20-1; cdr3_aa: CSARFRGSTDTQYF; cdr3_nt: TGCAGTGCTAGATTCCGGGGGTCCACAGATACGCAGTATTTT
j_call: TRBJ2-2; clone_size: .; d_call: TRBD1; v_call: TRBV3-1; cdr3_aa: CASSPGTAGELFF; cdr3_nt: TGTGCCAGCAGCCCTGGGACAGCCGGGGAGCTGTTTTTT
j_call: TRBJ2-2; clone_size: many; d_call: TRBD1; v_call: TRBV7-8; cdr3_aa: CASSRGTGNIGELFF; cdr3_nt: TGTGCCAGCAGCCGTGGGACAGGGAATATCGGGGAGCTGTTTTTT
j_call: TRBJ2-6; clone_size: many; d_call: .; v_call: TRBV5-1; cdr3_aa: CASSPEGSSGANVLTF; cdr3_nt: TGCGCCAGCAGCCCTGAAGGCAGCTCTGGGGCCAACGTCCTGACTTTC
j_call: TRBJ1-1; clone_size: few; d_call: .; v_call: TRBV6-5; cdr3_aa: CASGYNPPNTEAFF; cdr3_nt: TGTGCCAGCGGTTACAACCCACCGAACACTGAAGCTTTCTTT
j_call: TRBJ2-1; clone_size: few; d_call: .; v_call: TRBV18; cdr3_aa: CASKEDSSSYNEQFF; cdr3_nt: TGTGCCAGCAAAGAAGACAGTAGCTCCTACAATGAGCAGTTCTTC
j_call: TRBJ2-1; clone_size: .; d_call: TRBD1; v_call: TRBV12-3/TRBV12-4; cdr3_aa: CASSSQGASYNEQFF; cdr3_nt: TGTGCCAGCAGTTCCCAGGGGGCGTCCTACAATGAGCAGTTCTTC
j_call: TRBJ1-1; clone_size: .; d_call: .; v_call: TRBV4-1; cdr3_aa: CASSIKGGTEAFF; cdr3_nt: TGCGCCAGCTCAATAAAAGGTGGCACTGAAGCTTTCTTT
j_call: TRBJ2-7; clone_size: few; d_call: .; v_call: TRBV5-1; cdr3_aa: CASSLGLTNEQYF; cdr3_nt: TGCGCCAGCAGCTTGGGACTGACTAACGAGCAGTACTTC
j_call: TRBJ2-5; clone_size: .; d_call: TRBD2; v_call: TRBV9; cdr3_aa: CASSVETSGGAEQETQYF; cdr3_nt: TGTGCCAGCAGCGTAGAAACTAGCGGGGGGGCGGAGCAAGAGACCCAGTACTTC
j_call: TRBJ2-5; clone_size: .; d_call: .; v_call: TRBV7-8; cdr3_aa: CASSFRGLGETQYF; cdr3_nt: TGTGCCAGCAGCTTCAGGGGCTTGGGAGAGACCCAGTACTTC
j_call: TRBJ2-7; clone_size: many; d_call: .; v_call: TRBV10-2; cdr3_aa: CASSDQTGQDEQYF; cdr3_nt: TGCGCCAGCAGTGATCAGACGGGGCAGGATGAGCAGTACTTC
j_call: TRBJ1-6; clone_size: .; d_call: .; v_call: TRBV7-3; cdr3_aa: CASSLSGNSASPLHF; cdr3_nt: TGTGCCAGCAGCTTATCCGGAAACAGTGCATCACCCCTCCACTTT
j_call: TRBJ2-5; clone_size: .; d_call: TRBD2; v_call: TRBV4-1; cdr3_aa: CASSQGAGGPWTQYF; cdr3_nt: TGCGCCAGCAGCCAAGGAGCGGGGGGCCCGTGGACCCAGTACTTC
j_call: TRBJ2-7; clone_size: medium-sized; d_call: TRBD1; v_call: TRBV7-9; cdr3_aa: CASSPRDSTYEQYF; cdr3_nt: TGTGCCAGCAGCCCCCGGGACAGTACCTACGAGCAGTACTTC
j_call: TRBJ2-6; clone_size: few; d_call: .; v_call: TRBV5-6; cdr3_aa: CASSSTVLRLSGANVLTF; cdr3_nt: TGTGCCAGCAGCTCGACGGTATTACGCCTCTCTGGGGCCAACGTCCTGACTTTC
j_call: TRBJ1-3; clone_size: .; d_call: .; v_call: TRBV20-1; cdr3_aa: CSARDTLRDVGNTIYF; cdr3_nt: TGCAGTGCTAGAGACACCTTGCGAGACGTCGGAAACACCATATATTTT
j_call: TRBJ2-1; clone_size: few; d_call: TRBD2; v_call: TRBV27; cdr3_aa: CASSLSSGVVEQFF; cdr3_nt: TGTGCCAGCAGTTTATCTAGCGGGGTGGTTGAGCAGTTCTTC
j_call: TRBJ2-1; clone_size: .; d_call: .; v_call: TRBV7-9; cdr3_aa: CASSLLGAEQFF; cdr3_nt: TGTGCCAGCAGCCTCCTAGGAGCCGAGCAGTTCTTC
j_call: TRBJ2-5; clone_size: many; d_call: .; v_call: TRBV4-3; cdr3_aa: CASSQDWVSNQETQYF; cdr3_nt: TGCGCCAGCAGCCAAGATTGGGTCAGTAACCAAGAGACCCAGTACTTC
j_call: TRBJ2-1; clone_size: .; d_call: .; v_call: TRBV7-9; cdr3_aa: CASSHMWRGSYNEQFF; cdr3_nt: TGTGCCAGCAGCCATATGTGGCGGGGTTCCTACAATGAGCAGTTCTTC
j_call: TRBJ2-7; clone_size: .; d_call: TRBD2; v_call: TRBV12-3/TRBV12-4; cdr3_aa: CASSFPSGGKYEQYF; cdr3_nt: TGTGCCAGCAGTTTCCCTAGCGGGGGTAAATACGAGCAGTACTTC
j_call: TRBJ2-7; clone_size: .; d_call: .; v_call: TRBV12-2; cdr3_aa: CASRLALGQEQYF; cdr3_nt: TGTGCAAGTCGCTTAGCGTTAGGACAGGAGCAGTACTTC
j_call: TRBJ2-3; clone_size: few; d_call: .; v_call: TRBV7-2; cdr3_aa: CASQTPSEADTQYF; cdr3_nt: TGTGCCAGCCAGACTCCGTCAGAGGCAGATACGCAGTATTTT
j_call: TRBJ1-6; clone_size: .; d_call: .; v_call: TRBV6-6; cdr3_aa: CASSPMQGLGSPLHF; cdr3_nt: TGTGCCAGCAGTCCCATGCAGGGGCTCGGTTCACCCCTCCACTTT